This T cell receptor beta chain was recorded in a study of T cells in localized non-small cell lung cancer. The germline V gene has CDR1 SGHRS and CDR2 YFSETQ. CDR3 length equals 12 residues. V dropped 0 bases and J dropped 10; count of bases not matched to a gene: 0. The table came from immunoSEQ multiplex PCR; TCRdb's copy has only in-frame clones and leaves some out. The table records some 22,000 clones, around 84% of them present only once. The sequenced sample was peripheral blood, obtained before any cancer treatment. This sequence originates from a man aged 40-75 years with stage I lung adenocarcinoma. The chain links TRBV5-1 to TRBJ1-1; 10 bases are a match to TRBD1. This chain's CDR3 is CASSLGDRGAFF. The CDR3 DNA is TGCGCCAGCAGCTTGGGGGACAGGGGAGCTTTCTTT.